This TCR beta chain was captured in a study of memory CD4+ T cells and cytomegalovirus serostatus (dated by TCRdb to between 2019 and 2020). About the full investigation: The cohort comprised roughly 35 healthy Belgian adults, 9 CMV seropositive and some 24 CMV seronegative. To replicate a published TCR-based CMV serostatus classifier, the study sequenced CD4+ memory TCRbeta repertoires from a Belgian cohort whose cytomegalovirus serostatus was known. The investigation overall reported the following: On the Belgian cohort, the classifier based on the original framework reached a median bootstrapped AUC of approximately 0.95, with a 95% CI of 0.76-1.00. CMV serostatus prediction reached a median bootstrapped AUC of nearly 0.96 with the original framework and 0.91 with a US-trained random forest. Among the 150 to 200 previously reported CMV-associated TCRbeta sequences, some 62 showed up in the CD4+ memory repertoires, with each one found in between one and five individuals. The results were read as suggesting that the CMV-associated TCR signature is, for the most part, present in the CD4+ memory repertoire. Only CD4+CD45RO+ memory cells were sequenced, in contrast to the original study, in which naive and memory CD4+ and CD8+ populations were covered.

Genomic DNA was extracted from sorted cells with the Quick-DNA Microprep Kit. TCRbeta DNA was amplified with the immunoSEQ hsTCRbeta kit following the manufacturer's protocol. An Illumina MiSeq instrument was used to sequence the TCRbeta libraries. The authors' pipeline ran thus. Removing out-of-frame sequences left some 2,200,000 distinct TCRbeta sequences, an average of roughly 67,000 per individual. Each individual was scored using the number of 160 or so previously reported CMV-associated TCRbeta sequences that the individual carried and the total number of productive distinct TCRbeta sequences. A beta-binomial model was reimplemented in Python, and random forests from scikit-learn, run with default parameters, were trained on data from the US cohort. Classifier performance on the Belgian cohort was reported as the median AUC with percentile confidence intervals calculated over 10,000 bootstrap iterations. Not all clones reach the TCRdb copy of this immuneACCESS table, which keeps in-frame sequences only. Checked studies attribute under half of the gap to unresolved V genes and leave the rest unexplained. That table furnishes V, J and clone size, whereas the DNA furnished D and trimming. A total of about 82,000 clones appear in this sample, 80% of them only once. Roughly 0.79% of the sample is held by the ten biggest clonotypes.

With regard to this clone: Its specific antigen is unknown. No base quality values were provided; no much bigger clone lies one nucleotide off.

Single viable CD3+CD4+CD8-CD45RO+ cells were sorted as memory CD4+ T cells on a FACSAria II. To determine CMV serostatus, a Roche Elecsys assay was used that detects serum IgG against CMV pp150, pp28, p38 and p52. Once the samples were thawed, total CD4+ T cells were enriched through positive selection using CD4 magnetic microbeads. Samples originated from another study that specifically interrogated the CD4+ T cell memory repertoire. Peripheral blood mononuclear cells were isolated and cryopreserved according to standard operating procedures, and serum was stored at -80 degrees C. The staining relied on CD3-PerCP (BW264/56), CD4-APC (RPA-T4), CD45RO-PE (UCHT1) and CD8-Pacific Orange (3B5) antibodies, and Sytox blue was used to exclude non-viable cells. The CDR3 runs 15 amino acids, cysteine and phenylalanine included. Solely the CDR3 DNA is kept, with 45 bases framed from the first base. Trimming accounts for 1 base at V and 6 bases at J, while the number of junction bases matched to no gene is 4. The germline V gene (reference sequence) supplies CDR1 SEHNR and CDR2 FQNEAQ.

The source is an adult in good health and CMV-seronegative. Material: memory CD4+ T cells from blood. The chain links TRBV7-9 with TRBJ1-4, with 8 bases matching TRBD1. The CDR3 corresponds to CASSLETGVDEKLFF. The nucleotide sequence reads TGTGCCAGCAGCTTAGAGACAGGGGTGGATGAAAAACTGTTTTTT.